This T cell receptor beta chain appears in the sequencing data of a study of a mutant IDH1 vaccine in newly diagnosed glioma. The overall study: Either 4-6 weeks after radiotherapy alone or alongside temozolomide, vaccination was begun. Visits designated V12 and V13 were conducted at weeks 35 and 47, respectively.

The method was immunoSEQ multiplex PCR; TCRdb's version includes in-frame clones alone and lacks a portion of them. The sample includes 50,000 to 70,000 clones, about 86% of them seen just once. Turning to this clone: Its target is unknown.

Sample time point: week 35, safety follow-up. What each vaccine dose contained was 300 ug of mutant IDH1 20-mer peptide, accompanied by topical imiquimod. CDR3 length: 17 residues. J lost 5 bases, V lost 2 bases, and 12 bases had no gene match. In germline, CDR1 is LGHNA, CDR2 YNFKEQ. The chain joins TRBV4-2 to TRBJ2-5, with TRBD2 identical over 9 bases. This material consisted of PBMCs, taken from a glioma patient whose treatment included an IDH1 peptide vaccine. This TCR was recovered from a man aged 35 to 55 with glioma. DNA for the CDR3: TGTGCCAGCAGCCAACGCCTAACGGTAGCGGGAGTCGAGACCCAGTACTTC. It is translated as CASSQRLTVAGVETQYF.